This T cell receptor (beta chain) was recovered during a study of cytomegalovirus exposure and HLA in healthy donors. General study findings and limits: In a later analysis, across HLA loci, associated TCR counts were highest for DRB1, lowest for HLA-C. On later analysis, the bulk of CMV-associated TCR beta chains appeared to be HLA-restricted. Solely CMV serostatus was available to characterize immune exposure. Confirmation in vitro established that three CMV-associated chains were specific for CMV antigens.

PCR was performed using 60 Vbeta and 13 Jbeta primers. The data were produced by immunoSEQ multiplex PCR, yet TCRdb's version contains in-frame clones alone and is incomplete. The sample carries about 180,000 clones, around three quarters recorded once. Turning to this clone: What it recognizes is unknown.

This receptor was identified in a young woman in good health and CMV-seronegative. The sequencing input was PBMCs.

The CDR3 loop reads CASSISGRGNTGELFF. CDR3 nucleotides: TGTGCCAGTAGTATTTCTGGCAGGGGTAACACCGGGGAGCTGTTTTTT. The rearrangement links TRBV19 to TRBJ2-2; tentative D call: TRBD1 (6 bases). V lost 3 bases and J 2 bases, leaving 13 bases between the germline ends. Germline CDR1 and CDR2: LNHDA and SQIVND (reference sequence). This CDR3 comprises 16 residues. The whole variable domain, remainder taken from reference TRBV19 and TRBJ2-2, is DGGITQSPKYLFRKEGQNVTLSCEQNLNHDAMYWYRQDPGQGLRLIYYSQIVNDFQKGDIAEGYSVSREKKESFPLTVTSAQKNPTAFYLCASSISGRGNTGELFFGEGSRLTVL.